Each of the 8 T cell receptor beta chains below was sequenced from the same sample in a study of T cell changes during pregnancy in multiple sclerosis. TCRdb's table, derived via immunoSEQ multiplex PCR, lists solely in-frame clones and lacks some. The data contain roughly 110,000 clones, roughly nine tenths of them singletons. This material consisted of peripheral blood, taken before pregnancy. Source of these receptors: a female donor with multiple sclerosis, enrolled in a pregnancy study.

This clone was seen a few times. The V and J genes are TRBV6-1 and TRBJ1-1; 9 bases match TRBD1. Per germline, CDR1 MNHNS and CDR2 SASEGT. The CDR3 has 15 amino acids. J lost 0 bases, V lost 6 bases, and 5 bases had no gene match. The CDR3 reads CASSRQGDMNTEAFF. Here the CDR3 DNA reads TGTGCCAGCAGCCGACAGGGGGACATGAACACTGAAGCTTTCTTT.

The chain has TRBV19 and TRBJ2-7, with unresolved D. Trimming took off 4 bases at V and 2 bases at J, with 9 bases between the two ends. The CDR3 totals 13 residues. CDR1 is LNHDA, CDR2 SQIVND, per germline (reference sequence). The CDR3 is CASSSRYTYEQYF. Here the CDR3 DNA reads TGTGCCAGTAGTAGTAGATATACCTACGAGCAGTACTTC.

The CDR3, as DNA: TGTGCCAGCAGCCCGACTAGCGGGGGGGCCGATGAGCAGTTCTTC. This sequence encodes CASSPTSGGADEQFF. The chain recombines TRBV5-4 with TRBJ2-1; 14 nucleotides agree with TRBD2. The CDR3 extends over 15 amino acids. Unmatched junction bases numbered 5, after V lost 4 bases and J lost 8 bases. Germline V gene data show CDR1 as SGHNT and CDR2 as YYREEE (reference sequence).

This clone has just a few counts. V gene TRBV7-8 combines with J gene TRBJ2-7; 11 nucleotides align to TRBD1. CDR3 length equals 16 residues. V shed 4 bases, J shed 3 bases, and the junction held 8 bases outside the gene matches. CDR1 and CDR2 (germline): SGHVS, FQNEAQ. CDR3: CASSSGPGTGGYEQYF. For the CDR3, the DNA is TGTGCCAGCAGCTCTGGGCCCGGGACAGGGGGCTACGAGCAGTACTTC. Supplemented by reference TRBV7-8 and TRBJ2-7, the full variable domain reads GAGVSQSPRYKVAKRGQDVALRCDPISGHVSLFWYQQALGQGPEFLTYFQNEAQLDKSGLPSDRFFAERPEGSVSTLKIQRTQQEDSAVYLCASSSGPGTGGYEQYFGPGTRLTVT.

The chain has TRBV18 and TRBJ1-4; D possibly corresponds to TRBD1 (6 bases). Trimming cost V 2 bases and J 5 bases, with 6 bases left between them. Germline V lookup: CDR1 KGHSH, CDR2 LQKENI. The CDR3 has 13 residues. For the CDR3, the DNA is TGTGCCAGCTCACCAGGACAGAATGAAAAACTGTTTTTT. Translating gives CASSPGQNEKLFF.

V is TRBV29-1 and J is TRBJ2-2, with D unresolved. V lost 0 bases and J 6 bases, leaving 5 bases between the germline ends. Per the germline V gene, CDR1 is SQVTM and CDR2 is ANQGSEA. The CDR3 contains 12 residues. The CDR3 protein is CSVEDLPGELFF. The CDR3 DNA sequence: TGCAGCGTTGAAGATCTACCCGGGGAGCTGTTTTTT.

The chain joins TRBV4-2 to TRBJ2-1, with a weak D call TRBD1 (6 bases). The CDR3 runs to 17 residues. Trimming took 0 bases from V and 0 from J, leaving 12 bases between them. Germline assignment: CDR1 LGHNA and CDR2 YNFKEQ. The CDR3 bases are TGTGCCAGCAGCCAAGAACAGGGTATAGGCTCCTACAATGAGCAGTTCTTC. Translated: CASSQEQGIGSYNEQFF.

This chain uses TRBV13 with TRBJ2-7, with 9 nucleotides matching TRBD2. Trimming took 4 bases from V and 0 from J; bases not matched to a gene: 1. Germline V gene lookup returns CDR1 PRHDT and CDR2 FYEKMQ (reference sequence). This CDR3 is 14 amino acids long. The CDR3 DNA sequence: TGTGCCAGCAGCTATAGCGGGAGCTCCTACGAGCAGTACTTC. Its protein is CASSYSGSSYEQYF. Supplemented by reference TRBV13 and TRBJ2-7, the full variable domain reads AAGVIQSPRHLIKEKRETATLKCYPIPRHDTVYWYQQGPGQDPQFLISFYEKMQSDKGSIPDRFSAQQFSDYHSELNMSSLELGDSALYFCASSYSGSSYEQYFGPGTRLTVT.